The rows below give T cell receptor beta chains drawn from one sample of a study of T-cell reconstitution after alpha-beta-depleted transplantation in children. Each CDR3 protein is one row after TCRdb ran MiXCR on the PCR reads. Of some 460,000 distinct CDR3 sequences listed, around 15% were seen once; the top ten hold over 25%. The material sequenced was PBMCs, mostly from graft donor cells, taken 360 days after TCRalphabeta/CD19-depleted stem cell transplant. Source of these receptors: a boy under two years old who had a stem cell transplant for Wiskott-Aldrich syndrome, so the T cells may come from the graft donor. Each CDR3 is given with its conserved first and last residue. Each record gives: CDR3 length, D gene, V gene, J gene, clone size, CDR3 DNA, CDR3 protein. The D gene is left open where the match is weak. Size tells how often a clone was seen (once, few, many) or the class of an expanded clone, and some rows leave it out.

12	NA	TRBV28	TRBJ1-5	NA	TGTGCCAGCAGTCCCCTAGGTCAGCCCCAGCATTTT	CASSPLGQPQHF
14	TRBD1	TRBV7-6	TRBJ2-1	NA	TGTGCCAGCAGCTTTGACAGGGTCTACAATGAGCAGTTCTTC	CASSFDRVYNEQFF
15	TRBD2	TRBV7-9	TRBJ2-7	many	TGTGCCAGCAGCTTAAGGTCTAGCGGTGTGGACGAGCAGTACTTC	CASSLRSSGVDEQYF
15	NA	TRBV15	TRBJ2-1	few	TGTGCCACCAGGAGGGGGGCGAAAACCTACAATGAGCAGTTCTTC	CATRRGAKTYNEQFF
14	TRBD1	TRBV5-1	TRBJ2-7	NA	TGCGCCAGCAGCTTACAGGGGGCGAAGAACGAGCAGTACTTC	CASSLQGAKNEQYF
13	NA	TRBV5-1	TRBJ2-7	many	TGCGCCAGCAGCTCTCAACTCGGCTACGAGCAGTACTTC	CASSSQLGYEQYF
15	NA	TRBV4-3	TRBJ2-3	few	TGCGCCAGCAGCCAAGCTGGCGACAGCACAGATACGCAGTATTTT	CASSQAGDSTDTQYF
15	NA	TRBV5-1	TRBJ2-3	few	TGCGCCAGCAGCTTGGGAAGGCAGCAAGCAGATACGCAGTATTTT	CASSLGRQQADTQYF
15	NA	TRBV20-1	TRBJ2-7	NA	TGCAGTGCCTGGGACGGTCATGGACCCCTACGCGAGCAGTACTTC	CSAWDGHGPLREQYF
17	NA	TRBV4-1	TRBJ1-4	few	TGCGCCAGCAGGAATATTCATTCAGGGACGGCTAATGAAAAACTGTTTTTT	CASRNIHSGTANEKLFF
14	TRBD1	TRBV5-1	TRBJ2-1	many	TGCGCCAGCAGCCCCCAGACAGGGTACAATGAGCAGTTCTTC	CASSPQTGYNEQFF
13	NA	TRBV5-6	TRBJ2-7	NA	TGTGCCAGCAGCTTGGTGGGGTTCAACGAGCAGTACTTC	CASSLVGFNEQYF
16	TRBD2	TRBV5-6	TRBJ2-1	NA	TGTGCCAGCAGCTTCCGGACTAGCGGGGGGAACAATGAGCAGTTCTTC	CASSFRTSGGNNEQFF
15	TRBD1	TRBV5-1	TRBJ2-2	NA	TGCGCCAGCAGCCTCCGGGACAGAAACACCGGGGAGCTGTTTTTT	CASSLRDRNTGELFF
13	NA	TRBV24-1	TRBJ2-5	few	TGTGCCACCAGTGGGGGGATCCGGCCTTACCAGTACTTC	CATSGGIRPYQYF
14	NA	TRBV7-2	TRBJ2-5	NA	TGTGCCAGCAGCTCTACCGGGGTGGATGAGACCCAGTACTTC	CASSSTGVDETQYF
16	TRBD2	TRBV29-1	TRBJ2-7	few	TGCAGCGTTGAAGATCCGAGCGGGGTCCCCTCCTACGAGCAGTACTTC	CSVEDPSGVPSYEQYF
17	NA	TRBV12-3/TRBV12-4	TRBJ2-5	few	TGTGCCAGCAGTTTGGCGGGACAGCCACCCCACGGGGAGACCCAGTACTTC	CASSLAGQPPHGETQYF
13	NA	TRBV20-1	TRBJ1-4	NA	TGCAGTGCTCTTCCAGTGCCTAATGAAAAACTGTTTTTT	CSALPVPNEKLFF
14	NA	TRBV7-9	TRBJ1-5	few	TGTGCCAGCAGCTTAACAGGTCGGGAACAGCCCCAGCATTTT	CASSLTGREQPQHF
15	NA	TRBV15	TRBJ2-5	few	TGTGCCACCAGCGCGGGGGACACTATTCAAGAGACCCAGTACTTC	CATSAGDTIQETQYF
14	TRBD2	TRBV20-1	TRBJ2-3	many	TGCAGTGCTAAAGCGGGGGGTGGCACAGATACGCAGTATTTT	CSAKAGGGTDTQYF
13	NA	TRBV12-3/TRBV12-4	TRBJ2-2	few	TGTGCCAGCAGTTTTGGCCTCTTCGGGGAGCTGTTTTTT	CASSFGLFGELFF
13	NA	TRBV29-1	TRBJ1-1	NA	TGCAGCGTTGCGGGGGCGGCGAACACTGAAGCTTTCTTT	CSVAGAANTEAFF
14	NA	TRBV5-1	TRBJ2-1	few	TGCGCCAGCAGCTTGTTGGTTGGGCACGGTGAGCAGTTCTTC	CASSLLVGHGEQFF
16	TRBD2	TRBV15	TRBJ2-3	many	TGTGCCACCAGCAGAGAATCAGCGGGAGTCACAGATACGCAGTATTTT	CATSRESAGVTDTQYF
13	NA	TRBV14	TRBJ1-6	NA	TGTGCCAGCAGCCCGGCGCCCAATTCACCCCTCCACTTT	CASSPAPNSPLHF
13	TRBD1	TRBV6-1	TRBJ1-5	few	TGTGCCAGCAGCGACAGGGCAGGGCAGCCCCAGCATTTT	CASSDRAGQPQHF
16	TRBD2	TRBV6-5	TRBJ2-1	NA	TGTGCCAGCAGTTACTCGAGGCTAGCGGGAGACGGTGAGCAGTTCTTC	CASSYSRLAGDGEQFF
18	NA	TRBV21-1	TRBJ2-2	NA	TGTGCCAGCAGCAAAGGCAATGGGTACAGGGGGCATGACGGGGAGCTGTTTTTT	CASSKGNGYRGHDGELFF
16	TRBD2	TRBV3-1	TRBJ2-2	NA	TGTGCCAGCAGCCAACGTAGCGGGGCTTACACCGGGGAGCTGTTTTTT	CASSQRSGAYTGELFF
13	TRBD1	TRBV30	TRBJ1-2	few	TGTGCCTGGAGTATACAGGGGGCCTCTGGCTACACCTTC	CAWSIQGASGYTF
14	NA	TRBV10-3	TRBJ2-2	few	TGTGCCATCAGTGAACGCAGACCCACCGGGGAGCTGTTTTTT	CAISERRPTGELFF
15	NA	TRBV29-1	TRBJ2-5	NA	TGCAGCGTTGTTCCCGGACAGCCCCCAAGGGAGACCCAGTACTTC	CSVVPGQPPRETQYF
15	NA	TRBV7-2	TRBJ2-3	NA	TGTGCCAGCAGCTTAGACAGGATGCGCACAGATACGCAGTATTTT	CASSLDRMRTDTQYF
15	NA	TRBV7-2	TRBJ2-3	few	TGTGCCAGCAGCTTTGATGGGTTGGGAGGAGATACGCAGTATTTT	CASSFDGLGGDTQYF
15	NA	TRBV10-3	TRBJ2-1	NA	TGTGCCATCAGTGAACGGCAGGGTAGGTACAATGAGCAGTTCTTC	CAISERQGRYNEQFF
15	NA	TRBV6-5	TRBJ2-7	NA	TGTGCCAGCAGTTACTCTTGGCAGGGCTCCTACGAGCAGTACTTC	CASSYSWQGSYEQYF
14	TRBD1	TRBV20-1	TRBJ2-1	few	TGCAGTGCTCCCCGGACAGGATCCTACAATGAGCAGTTCTTC	CSAPRTGSYNEQFF
15	TRBD2	TRBV18	TRBJ2-1	NA	TGTGCCAGCTCACCACGGCCTAGCGGGAGTACTGAGCAGTTCTTC	CASSPRPSGSTEQFF
15	NA	TRBV12-3/TRBV12-4	TRBJ2-3	many	TGTGCCAGCAGTTTGTTTGGGGTTAGGACAGATACGCAGTATTTT	CASSLFGVRTDTQYF
15	TRBD1	TRBV11-3	TRBJ2-7	many	TGTGCCAGCAGCCTCATGGACAGGGGCTCTTTCGTGCAGTACTTC	CASSLMDRGSFVQYF